The 14 T cell receptor beta chains reported below all come from one sample, sequenced in a study of blood T cells in healthy people across ages. A sample-barcoded 5' primer and a J-beta primer mix were used in a second PCR of about 6 to 12 cycles. TCRdb called the 5' RACE reads again in MiXCR, with one record for every CDR3 protein. This sample has roughly 830,000 distinct CDR3 sequences, with 62% found just once. The sequenced sample consisted of blood. These receptors were obtained from a man aged 25-40 years in good health.

The V and J genes are TRBV20-1 and TRBJ1-2; D unclear. Germline lookup yields CDR1 DFQATT and CDR2 SNEGSKA (reference sequence). With 3 bases removed from V and 2 bases from J, the gap between germline ends came to 10 bases. This CDR3 is 13 amino acids long. CDR3 coding DNA: TGCAGTGCTAGGCCGGTAGGGAACTATGGCTACACCTTC. Translation: CSARPVGNYGYTF.

This rearrangement joins TRBV20-1 to TRBJ2-7; D ambiguous. TRBJ2-5 explains the end of the DNA better; the J call may be wrong. Germline assignment: CDR1 DFQATT and CDR2 SNEGSKA (reference sequence). The CDR3 loop spans 14 amino acids. The CDR3 reads CSAMEELFWETQYF. The CDR3, as DNA: TGCAGTGCGATGGAAGAGCTGTTTTGGGAGACCCAGTACTTC.

The V gene is TRBV5-1, the J gene TRBJ2-5, with D hard to call. Germline values: CDR1 SGHRS, CDR2 YFSETQ. Between the trimmed V and J ends, which lost 2 bases and 5 bases, there was a span of 10 bases. The CDR3 consists of 13 residues. The chain's CDR3 is CASSFSLAETQYF. The CDR3 coding sequence is TGCGCCAGCAGCTTTTCCCTGGCCGAGACCCAGTACTTC.

The chain carries TRBV12-3 or TRBV12-4 and TRBJ2-5; 13 nucleotides align to TRBD2. The CDR3 runs to 16 residues. The V segment lost 5 bases and the J segment 5 bases; nucleotides outside the gene matches: 8. The CDR3 here is CASSRTSGGQGETQYF. CDR3 DNA sequence: TGTGCCAGCAGTCGGACTAGCGGGGGCCAAGGGGAGACCCAGTACTTC.

This clonotype was found many times. The rearrangement joins TRBV5-1 to TRBJ1-2; no definite D call. Germline-derived CDR1 and CDR2 are SGHRS and YFSETQ. The CDR3 covers 13 residues. Trimming stripped 5 bases from V and 5 bases from J, with 13 bases between. Here the CDR3 reads CASSLDRMYGYTF. CDR3 bases: TGCGCCAGCAGTCTTGATCGAATGTATGGCTACACCTTC.

The rearrangement uses TRBV12-3 or TRBV12-4 and TRBJ2-7; 10 bases map to TRBD2. CDR3 length equals 16 residues. The V and J ends lost 2 bases and 1 base, in that order; junction bases with no gene match: 5. CDR3 protein: CASSLRVAGGSYEQYF. CDR3 nucleotide sequence: TGTGCCAGCAGTTTAAGGGTAGCGGGGGGTTCCTACGAGCAGTACTTC.

J is TRBJ2-3 and V is TRBV10-3; D perhaps matches TRBD2 (6 bases). The CDR3 covers 15 residues. Germline values: CDR1 ENHRY, CDR2 SYGVKD. The V end lost 5 bases, the J end lost 2 bases, and 14 bases lay between the germline ends. CDR3: CAISRLDLSTDTQYF. CDR3 nucleotide sequence: TGTGCCATCAGTCGACTAGACCTGTCCACAGATACGCAGTATTTT.

The J gene is TRBJ2-7, the V gene TRBV6-6, with a tentative D call TRBD1 (5 bases). V was clipped by 0 bases and J by 5 bases, with 11 bases between them. The CDR3 covers 14 residues. The germline V gene encodes CDR1 MNHNY and CDR2 SVGAGI (reference sequence). The CDR3 DNA is TGTGCCAGCAGTTACTCTCAGGGTACGCACGAGCAGTACTTC. The encoded protein is CASSYSQGTHEQYF.

In the case of this clonotype: One end of the junction fails to match germline, which may point to a read error. The V call is TRBV7-7, the J call TRBJ2-1; 7 bases align to TRBD2. CDR1 SSHAT and CDR2 FNYEAQ come from the germline V gene (reference sequence). The length of the CDR3 is 13 residues. The CDR3 protein is CASSSRLADEQFF. CDR3 DNA sequence: TGTGCTAGCAGCTCTCGACTAGCTGATGAGCAGTTCTTC. The full variable domain, with the rest looked up from reference TRBV7-7 and TRBJ2-1, is GAGVSQSPRYKVTKRGQDVTLRCDPISSHATLYWYQQALGQGPEFLTYFNYEAQPDKSGLPSDRFSAERPEGSISTLTIQRTEQRDSAMYRCASSSRLADEQFFGPGTRLTVL.

This clonotype occurred a few times. The rearrangement joins TRBV7-2 to TRBJ2-1; 9 nucleotides match TRBD1. V shed 5 bases, J shed 7 bases, and the junction held 9 bases outside the gene matches. This CDR3 contains 15 residues. Germline-derived CDR1 and CDR2 are SGHTA and FQGNSA. CDR3 coding DNA: TGTGCCAGCAGCCCGTGGACAGGGGCCTTAAATGAGCAGTTCTTC. Translated, it gives CASSPWTGALNEQFF.

The rearrangement uses TRBV12-3 or TRBV12-4 and TRBJ2-3; D unclear. With 3 bases removed from V and 3 bases from J, the gap between germline ends came to 13 bases. The CDR3 totals 15 residues. CDR3 sequence: CASSLLTLGTDTQYF. The DNA for the CDR3 is TGTGCCAGCAGTTTGTTGACCCTAGGGACAGATACGCAGTATTTT.

This clonotype was found many times. The chain recombines TRBV5-1 with TRBJ2-7; 7 bases fit TRBD1. The germline V gene has CDR1 SGHRS and CDR2 YFSETQ. The junction had 8 bases not matched to a gene; V was cut back by 4 bases and J by 4 bases. The CDR3 has 14 residues. The CDR3 here is CASSPPGQSYEQYF. The CDR3 bases are TGCGCCAGCAGCCCCCCGGGACAGAGTTACGAGCAGTACTTC.

V usage is TRBV15 and J usage is TRBJ1-2; D remains unclear. Germline V gives CDR1 LNHNV, CDR2 YYDKDF (reference sequence). V dropped 0 bases and J dropped 6 bases, with 11 bases sitting between them. The CDR3 loop spans 14 amino acids. CDR3 residues: CATSRDEKTDGYTF. CDR3 sequence (DNA): TGTGCCACCAGCAGAGATGAGAAAACCGATGGCTACACCTTC.

To note about this clonotype: The junction departs from germline at one end; a sequencing error may be responsible. The genes are TRBV5-1 and TRBJ1-4, with D maybe TRBD1 (6 bases). This CDR3 is built from 15 residues. The germline V gene has CDR1 SGHRS and CDR2 YFSETQ. The CDR3 is CASGTRTGPNDKLFF. The CDR3 DNA reads as TGCGCCAGCGGGACACGAACAGGGCCAAATGATAAACTGTTTTTT. Filled out from reference TRBV5-1 and TRBJ1-4, the complete variable domain reads KAGVTQTPRYLIKTRGQQVTLSCSPISGHRSVSWYQQTPGQGLQFLFEYFSETQRNKGNFPGRFSGRQFSNSRSEMNVSTLELGDSALYLCASGTRTGPNDKLFFGSGTQLSVL.